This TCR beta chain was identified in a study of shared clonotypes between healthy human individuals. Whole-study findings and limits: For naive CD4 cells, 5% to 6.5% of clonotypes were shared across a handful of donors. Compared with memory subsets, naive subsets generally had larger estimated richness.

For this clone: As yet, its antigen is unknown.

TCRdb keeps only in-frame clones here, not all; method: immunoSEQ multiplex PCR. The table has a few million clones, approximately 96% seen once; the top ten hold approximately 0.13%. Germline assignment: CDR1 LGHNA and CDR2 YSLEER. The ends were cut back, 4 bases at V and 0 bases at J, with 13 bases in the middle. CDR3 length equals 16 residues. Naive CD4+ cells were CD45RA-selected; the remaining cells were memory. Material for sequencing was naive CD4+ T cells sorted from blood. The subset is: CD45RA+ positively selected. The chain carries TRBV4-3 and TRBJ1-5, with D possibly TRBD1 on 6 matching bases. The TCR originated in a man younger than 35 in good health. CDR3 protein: CASSPRGKGSNQPQHF. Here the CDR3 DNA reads TGCGCCAGCAGCCCAAGGGGGAAGGGTAGCAATCAGCCCCAGCATTTT.